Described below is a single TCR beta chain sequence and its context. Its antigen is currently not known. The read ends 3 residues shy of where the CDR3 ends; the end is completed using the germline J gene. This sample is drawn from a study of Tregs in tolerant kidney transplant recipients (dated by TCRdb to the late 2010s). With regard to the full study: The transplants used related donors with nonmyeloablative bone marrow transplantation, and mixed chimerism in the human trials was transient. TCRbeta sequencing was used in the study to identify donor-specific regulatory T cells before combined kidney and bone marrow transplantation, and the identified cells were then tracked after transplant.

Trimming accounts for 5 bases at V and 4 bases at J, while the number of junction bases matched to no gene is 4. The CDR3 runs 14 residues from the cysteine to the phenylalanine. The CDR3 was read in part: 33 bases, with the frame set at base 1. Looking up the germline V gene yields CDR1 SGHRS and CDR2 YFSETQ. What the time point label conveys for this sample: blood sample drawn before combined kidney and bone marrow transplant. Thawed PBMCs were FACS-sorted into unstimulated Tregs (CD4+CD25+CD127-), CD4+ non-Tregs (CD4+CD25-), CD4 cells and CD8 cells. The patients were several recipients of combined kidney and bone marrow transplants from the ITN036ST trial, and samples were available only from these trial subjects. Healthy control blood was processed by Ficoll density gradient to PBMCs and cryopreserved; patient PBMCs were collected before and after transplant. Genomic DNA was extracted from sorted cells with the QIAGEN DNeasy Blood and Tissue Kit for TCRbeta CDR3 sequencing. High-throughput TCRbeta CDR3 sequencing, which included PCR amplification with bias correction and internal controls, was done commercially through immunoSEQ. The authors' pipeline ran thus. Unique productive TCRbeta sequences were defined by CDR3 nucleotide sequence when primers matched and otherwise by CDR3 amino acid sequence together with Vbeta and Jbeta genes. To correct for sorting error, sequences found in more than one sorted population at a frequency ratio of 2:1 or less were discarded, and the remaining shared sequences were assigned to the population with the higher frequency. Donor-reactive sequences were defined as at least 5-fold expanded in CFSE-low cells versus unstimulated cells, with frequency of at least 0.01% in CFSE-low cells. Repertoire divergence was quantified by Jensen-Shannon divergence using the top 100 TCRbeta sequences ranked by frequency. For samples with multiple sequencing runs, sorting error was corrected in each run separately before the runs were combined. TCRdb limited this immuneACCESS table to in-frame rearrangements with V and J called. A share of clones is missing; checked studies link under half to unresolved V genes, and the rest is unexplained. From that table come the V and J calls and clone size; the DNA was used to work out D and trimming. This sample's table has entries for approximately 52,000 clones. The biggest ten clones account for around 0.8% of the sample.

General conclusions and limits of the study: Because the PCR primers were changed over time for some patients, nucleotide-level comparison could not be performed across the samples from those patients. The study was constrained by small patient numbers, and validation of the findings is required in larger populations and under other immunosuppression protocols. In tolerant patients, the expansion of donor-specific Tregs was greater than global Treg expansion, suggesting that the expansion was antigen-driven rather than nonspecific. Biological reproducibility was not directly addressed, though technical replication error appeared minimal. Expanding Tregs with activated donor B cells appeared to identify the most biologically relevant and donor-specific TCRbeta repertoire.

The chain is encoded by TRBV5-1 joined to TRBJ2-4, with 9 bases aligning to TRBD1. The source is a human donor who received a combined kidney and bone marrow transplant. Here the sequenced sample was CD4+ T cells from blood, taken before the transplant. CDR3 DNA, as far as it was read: TGCGCCAGCAGAGCCGGGACAGGGAAAAACATT. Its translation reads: CASRAGTGKNI. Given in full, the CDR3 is CASRAGTGKNIQYF.